The present T cell receptor beta chain was sequenced within a study of T-cell memory formation after mild COVID-19. Study-level findings and limits: Later expanders leaned CD4+, whereas day 15 to 85 contracting clones were balanced CD4/CD8. The second-wave clones peaking on day 37 were not confirmed as SARS-CoV-2-specific. That cross-reactive memory joined was suggested by some responding clones appearing in pre-infection memory.

Germline V gene data show CDR1 as SGHDN and CDR2 as FVKESK. CDR3 length equals 16 residues. Trimming at V came to 4 bases and at J to 7 bases, leaving 11 bases not matched to a gene. This clonotype was detected a few times. Its matching antigen is unknown. Via MiXCR, TCRdb re-called the 5' RACE reads, giving one row per CDR3 protein. The data show roughly 550,000 distinct CDR3 sequences, around 21% seen once. The genes are TRBV14 and TRBJ2-1; the match to TRBD2 covers 9 bases. This receptor was obtained from an adult woman who had mild COVID-19 (a few samples of this study predate the infection). Cell type and time point are not known. Sample: PBMCs or a T cell subset sorted from them (not recorded which). The CDR3 DNA follows: TGTGCCAGCAGCCCATCGGGACTAGCTATCGGAAATGAGCAGTTCTTC. This gives the protein CASSPSGLAIGNEQFF.